Listed below are T cell receptor beta chains from one sample, sequenced in a study of blood T cell repertoires in COVID-19. Clones were sequenced by immunoSEQ multiplex PCR, and TCRdb holds only the in-frame ones, with some missing. The data contain about 670,000 clones, 75% to 90% of them singletons. Sequencing input: peripheral blood. These receptors all stem from a woman younger than 35 with acute or convalescent COVID-19. CDR3s include the opening cysteine and the closing phenylalanine or tryptophan. D genes are given only for firm matches. Clone sizes are given selectively: once, few, many, or a class where the clone is expanded.

D gene: .
J gene: TRBJ2-2
V gene: TRBV30
clone size: .
CDR3 protein: CAWSAPQGTRTGELFF
CDR3 DNA: TGTGCCTGGAGTGCTCCACAGGGTACTCGGACCGGGGAGCTGTTTTTT

D gene: .
J gene: TRBJ1-1
V gene: TRBV7-2
clone size: .
CDR3 protein: CASSSRTSAGTEAFF
CDR3 DNA: TGTGCCAGCAGCTCCAGGACGTCGGCGGGGACTGAAGCTTTCTTT

D gene: .
J gene: TRBJ2-7
V gene: TRBV11-3
clone size: .
CDR3 protein: CASSLVQARNEQYF
CDR3 DNA: TGTGCCAGCAGCTTAGTACAGGCTCGGAACGAGCAGTACTTC

D gene: TRBD1
J gene: TRBJ1-2
V gene: TRBV24-1
clone size: .
CDR3 protein: CATSDSGQGAYGYTF
CDR3 DNA: TGTGCCACCAGTGATTCGGGACAGGGGGCTTATGGCTACACCTTC

D gene: TRBD2
J gene: TRBJ2-5
V gene: TRBV4-3
clone size: .
CDR3 protein: CASSPDLAAETQYF
CDR3 DNA: TGCGCCAGCAGCCCTGATCTAGCGGCTGAGACCCAGTACTTC

D gene: .
J gene: TRBJ2-4
V gene: TRBV30
clone size: .
CDR3 protein: CAWSVQGRAGQNIQYF
CDR3 DNA: TGTGCCTGGAGTGTACAAGGGCGGGCAGGACAAAACATTCAGTACTTC

D gene: TRBD1
J gene: TRBJ1-1
V gene: TRBV20-1
clone size: .
CDR3 protein: CSASYRGKNTEAFF
CDR3 DNA: TGCAGTGCTAGTTACAGGGGAAAAAACACTGAAGCTTTCTTT

D gene: .
J gene: TRBJ1-5
V gene: TRBV2
clone size: .
CDR3 protein: CASHGGRNQPQHF
CDR3 DNA: TGTGCCAGCCACGGCGGTCGCAATCAGCCCCAGCATTTT

D gene: .
J gene: TRBJ1-3
V gene: TRBV6-1
clone size: .
CDR3 protein: CASSEEEGGSGNTIYF
CDR3 DNA: TGTGCCAGCAGTGAAGAGGAGGGGGGGTCTGGAAACACCATATATTTT

D gene: TRBD1
J gene: TRBJ1-2
V gene: TRBV6-4
clone size: .
CDR3 protein: CASSETIGGEDGYTF
CDR3 DNA: TGTGCCAGCAGTGAGACTATAGGGGGCGAAGATGGCTACACCTTC

D gene: TRBD1
J gene: TRBJ2-3
V gene: TRBV6-6
clone size: .
CDR3 protein: CASNDRGTDTQYF
CDR3 DNA: TGTGCCAGCAACGACAGGGGAACAGATACGCAGTATTTT

D gene: TRBD1
J gene: TRBJ1-2
V gene: TRBV29-1
clone size: once
CDR3 protein: CSTSSGQGLEGYTF
CDR3 DNA: TGCAGCACCTCATCGGGACAGGGACTAGAGGGCTACACCTTC

D gene: TRBD1
J gene: TRBJ1-2
V gene: TRBV4-3
clone size: .
CDR3 protein: CASSQTPGGVSGYTF
CDR3 DNA: TGCGCCAGCAGCCAAACACCAGGGGGCGTTTCTGGCTACACCTTC

D gene: TRBD1
J gene: TRBJ1-1
V gene: TRBV6-5
clone size: .
CDR3 protein: CASRPHRTGPEAFF
CDR3 DNA: TGTGCCAGCAGACCCCATAGGACAGGACCTGAAGCTTTCTTT

D gene: .
J gene: TRBJ2-1
V gene: TRBV9
clone size: .
CDR3 protein: CASSAVTGGLHEQFF
CDR3 DNA: TGTGCCAGCAGCGCCGTAACTGGAGGCCTTCATGAGCAGTTCTTC

D gene: .
J gene: TRBJ2-7
V gene: TRBV5-4
clone size: .
CDR3 protein: CASQWGAGTYEQYF
CDR3 DNA: TGTGCCAGCCAGTGGGGCGCTGGGACCTACGAGCAGTACTTC

D gene: .
J gene: TRBJ1-1
V gene: TRBV10-2
clone size: few
CDR3 protein: CASSDRIRKGPEAFF
CDR3 DNA: TGCGCCAGCAGTGACAGGATTAGGAAAGGCCCAGAAGCTTTCTTT

D gene: TRBD2
J gene: TRBJ2-6
V gene: TRBV5-4
clone size: .
CDR3 protein: CTSSFRGGAHSGANVLTF
CDR3 DNA: TGTACCAGCAGCTTTCGCGGGGGAGCCCACTCTGGGGCCAACGTCCTGACTTTC

D gene: .
J gene: TRBJ1-2
V gene: TRBV15
clone size: .
CDR3 protein: CATSPLRGSNYGYTF
CDR3 DNA: TGTGCCACCAGCCCACTCAGGGGCTCTAACTATGGCTACACCTTC

D gene: .
J gene: TRBJ1-1
V gene: TRBV5-1
clone size: many
CDR3 protein: CASSILQETEAFF
CDR3 DNA: TGCGCCAGCAGCATTCTACAGGAAACTGAAGCTTTCTTT

D gene: .
J gene: TRBJ2-2
V gene: TRBV14
clone size: .
CDR3 protein: CASSQIYARRPGELFF
CDR3 DNA: TGTGCCAGCAGCCAAATTTATGCCCGGAGGCCCGGGGAGCTGTTTTTT

D gene: TRBD1
J gene: TRBJ1-1
V gene: TRBV2
clone size: .
CDR3 protein: CASSARGTGRNTEAFF
CDR3 DNA: TGTGCCAGCAGTGCCCGGGGGACAGGGAGAAACACTGAAGCTTTCTTT

D gene: .
J gene: TRBJ2-7
V gene: TRBV12-3/TRBV12-4
clone size: .
CDR3 protein: CASSFSRYEQYF
CDR3 DNA: TGTGCCAGCAGTTTTTCGAGGTACGAGCAGTACTTC

D gene: .
J gene: TRBJ1-2
V gene: TRBV24-1
clone size: .
CDR3 protein: CATSDSRIFGYGYTF
CDR3 DNA: TGTGCCACCAGTGATTCGAGGATCTTCGGCTATGGCTACACCTTC

D gene: .
J gene: TRBJ1-1
V gene: TRBV6-5
clone size: .
CDR3 protein: CAIEGGNTEAFF
CDR3 DNA: TGTGCCATTGAAGGGGGGAACACTGAAGCTTTCTTT

D gene: .
J gene: TRBJ2-3
V gene: TRBV24-1
clone size: .
CDR3 protein: CATSDLNKGREDTQYF
CDR3 DNA: TGTGCCACCAGTGATTTAAACAAAGGCAGGGAAGATACGCAGTATTTT

D gene: .
J gene: TRBJ2-1
V gene: TRBV4-3
clone size: .
CDR3 protein: CASSQDGGIHNEQFF
CDR3 DNA: TGCGCCAGCAGCCAAGATGGAGGGATCCACAATGAGCAGTTCTTC

D gene: TRBD2
J gene: TRBJ2-1
V gene: TRBV7-9
clone size: .
CDR3 protein: CASSFLRTSGGNEQFF
CDR3 DNA: TGTGCCAGCAGCTTTCTTCGTACTAGCGGGGGTAATGAGCAGTTCTTC

D gene: .
J gene: TRBJ1-1
V gene: TRBV5-6
clone size: .
CDR3 protein: CASSPTEWGRPNMNTEAFF
CDR3 DNA: TGTGCCAGCAGCCCCACCGAGTGGGGCAGGCCCAACATGAACACTGAAGCTTTCTTT

D gene: .
J gene: TRBJ1-1
V gene: TRBV7-9
clone size: .
CDR3 protein: CASSSGFAEAFF
CDR3 DNA: TGTGCCAGCAGCTCCGGTTTCGCTGAAGCTTTCTTT

D gene: .
J gene: TRBJ1-2
V gene: TRBV5-4
clone size: .
CDR3 protein: CASSSLTGPPDGYTF
CDR3 DNA: TGTGCCAGCAGCTCCCTCACAGGGCCGCCGGATGGCTACACCTTC

D gene: .
J gene: TRBJ2-3
V gene: TRBV11-2
clone size: .
CDR3 protein: CASSFGGRGTDTQYF
CDR3 DNA: TGTGCCAGCAGCTTCGGAGGGAGGGGGACAGATACGCAGTATTTT

D gene: .
J gene: TRBJ2-1
V gene: TRBV7-9
clone size: .
CDR3 protein: CASSLSQVNEQFF
CDR3 DNA: TGTGCCAGCAGCTTATCACAGGTGAATGAGCAGTTCTTC

D gene: TRBD1
J gene: TRBJ1-2
V gene: TRBV6-2/TRBV6-3
clone size: .
CDR3 protein: CASSQHKTGGLNYGYTF
CDR3 DNA: TGTGCCAGCAGCCAACACAAGACAGGGGGCTTAAACTATGGCTACACCTTC

D gene: TRBD1
J gene: TRBJ2-1
V gene: TRBV24-1
clone size: few
CDR3 protein: CATSDPGTGLTNEQFF
CDR3 DNA: TGTGCCACCAGTGACCCCGGGACAGGGTTGACCAATGAGCAGTTCTTC

D gene: TRBD1
J gene: TRBJ1-5
V gene: TRBV19
clone size: .
CDR3 protein: CASSPLTGTNQPQHF
CDR3 DNA: TGTGCCAGTAGTCCCCTGACAGGGACCAATCAGCCCCAGCATTTT

D gene: .
J gene: TRBJ1-4
V gene: TRBV6-5
clone size: .
CDR3 protein: CASRGQNEKLFF
CDR3 DNA: TGTGCCAGCAGGGGGCAGAATGAAAAACTGTTTTTT

D gene: .
J gene: TRBJ1-3
V gene: TRBV4-3
clone size: .
CDR3 protein: CASSQQGIGNTIYF
CDR3 DNA: TGCGCCAGCAGCCAACAGGGGATAGGAAACACCATATATTTT

D gene: .
J gene: TRBJ1-6
V gene: TRBV6-1
clone size: .
CDR3 protein: CASSEWAASYNSPLHF
CDR3 DNA: TGTGCCAGCAGTGAATGGGCAGCCTCCTATAATTCACCCCTCCACTTT

D gene: TRBD1
J gene: TRBJ2-4
V gene: TRBV27
clone size: .
CDR3 protein: CASSRMTGFNIQYF
CDR3 DNA: TGTGCCAGCAGCCGGATGACAGGGTTTAACATTCAGTACTTC

D gene: .
J gene: TRBJ2-7
V gene: TRBV6-1
clone size: .
CDR3 protein: CASSETRGLAYEQYF
CDR3 DNA: TGTGCCAGCAGTGAAACGCGGGGCCTGGCCTACGAGCAGTACTTC

D gene: .
J gene: TRBJ1-5
V gene: TRBV2
clone size: .
CDR3 protein: CASSAVLNQPQHF
CDR3 DNA: TGTGCCAGCAGCGCCGTTCTAAATCAGCCCCAGCATTTT

D gene: TRBD1
J gene: TRBJ2-7
V gene: TRBV12-3/TRBV12-4
clone size: .
CDR3 protein: CASSTDRGAQYF
CDR3 DNA: TGTGCCAGCAGTACGGACAGGGGGGCCCAGTACTTC

D gene: TRBD1
J gene: TRBJ1-2
V gene: TRBV5-4
clone size: .
CDR3 protein: CASSRPRDRKNLYGYTF
CDR3 DNA: TGTGCCAGCAGCCGGCCCCGGGACAGGAAGAACCTCTATGGCTACACCTTC

D gene: .
J gene: TRBJ1-1
V gene: TRBV7-7
clone size: .
CDR3 protein: CASSPAGVSTEAFF
CDR3 DNA: TGTGCCAGCAGCCCCGCAGGGGTTTCCACTGAAGCTTTCTTT

D gene: .
J gene: TRBJ2-7
V gene: TRBV28
clone size: once
CDR3 protein: CASSSGYEQYF
CDR3 DNA: TGTGCCAGCAGCTCAGGGTACGAGCAGTACTTC

D gene: TRBD1
J gene: TRBJ1-5
V gene: TRBV30
clone size: .
CDR3 protein: CAWSGDRDQPQHF
CDR3 DNA: TGTGCCTGGAGTGGGGACAGGGATCAGCCCCAGCATTTT

D gene: .
J gene: TRBJ2-7
V gene: TRBV2
clone size: .
CDR3 protein: CASSPTGKEQYF
CDR3 DNA: TGTGCCAGCAGCCCAACAGGGAAAGAGCAGTACTTC

D gene: .
J gene: TRBJ1-5
V gene: TRBV6-5
clone size: once
CDR3 protein: CASSYSGVHQPQHF
CDR3 DNA: TGTGCCAGCAGTTACTCAGGGGTCCACCAGCCCCAGCATTTT

D gene: .
J gene: TRBJ1-5
V gene: TRBV6-2/TRBV6-3
clone size: few
CDR3 protein: CASSPPGLILNQPQHF
CDR3 DNA: TGTGCCAGCAGCCCTCCCGGTCTTATATTAAATCAGCCCCAGCATTTT

D gene: .
J gene: TRBJ2-7
V gene: TRBV2
clone size: .
CDR3 protein: CASTVAGVRYEQYF
CDR3 DNA: TGTGCCAGCACTGTAGCAGGAGTACGCTACGAGCAGTACTTC

D gene: .
J gene: TRBJ1-5
V gene: TRBV7-2
clone size: .
CDR3 protein: CASSPTTGPPQHF
CDR3 DNA: TGTGCCAGCAGCCCAACTACAGGGCCGCCCCAGCATTTT

D gene: .
J gene: TRBJ1-1
V gene: TRBV7-9
clone size: .
CDR3 protein: CASSPSNTEAFF
CDR3 DNA: TGTGCCAGCAGCCCTTCGAACACTGAAGCTTTCTTT

D gene: .
J gene: TRBJ1-1
V gene: TRBV14
clone size: .
CDR3 protein: CASSQDLRLEAFF
CDR3 DNA: TGTGCCAGCAGCCAAGATCTGCGTCTTGAAGCTTTCTTT

D gene: .
J gene: TRBJ2-7
V gene: TRBV6-2/TRBV6-3
clone size: .
CDR3 protein: CASSLGLRQQYEQYF
CDR3 DNA: TGTGCCAGCAGTCTGGGGCTCCGGCAGCAGTACGAGCAGTACTTC

D gene: TRBD2
J gene: TRBJ2-3
V gene: TRBV3-1/TRBV3-2
clone size: .
CDR3 protein: CASSHLAGGLDTQYF
CDR3 DNA: TGTGCCAGCAGCCATCTGGCGGGGGGGTTAGATACGCAGTATTTT